The T cell receptor (beta chain) under discussion was sequenced for a study of PD-1 blockade in classical Hodgkin lymphoma. Study conclusions and caveats: Baseline diversity in complete responders resembled that of newly diagnosed patients. Some patients began nivolumab under 1 year after ASCT. These patients were excluded from later analyses. It was CD4+ TCR diversity, not CD8+, that rose significantly by C4D1. Reported baseline diversity: healthy donors highest, relapsed/refractory patients lowest.

Regarding this clone: The target antigen is unknown.

From germline, CDR1 is SQVTM and CDR2 ANQGSEA. This CDR3 has 14 residues. Trimming took off 5 bases at V and 3 bases at J, with 16 bases between the two ends. Profiling relied on immunoSEQ multiplex PCR, and the TCRdb table lists in-frame clones only, not all of them. This table has roughly 40,000 clones, more than 70% appearing once. All the patients suffered relapse after autologous stem cell transplantation, and brentuximab vedotin exposure differed. The sequence was obtained from a human donor with classical Hodgkin lymphoma. This chain links TRBV29-1 with TRBJ1-1, with TRBD1 as a possible D gene (6 bases). The source was peripheral blood mononuclear cells (PBMCs), collected at baseline. CDR3 residues: CSVKTQGGDTEAFF. The CDR3 nucleotides are TGCAGCGTTAAGACTCAAGGGGGAGACACTGAAGCTTTCTTT.